These 16 T cell receptor beta chains share one sample of origin, sequenced in a study of glioma-infiltrating T cells. Amplification of TCR alpha and beta CDR3 regions from RNA used iRepertoire nested multiplex PCR. From the multiplex PCR reads, TCRdb called clonotypes with MiXCR, one entry per CDR3 protein. The data contain under 150,000 distinct CDR3 sequences, approximately 24% of them singletons. Sequencing was done on a sample of glioma tissue, nonneoplastic brain tissue, or PBMCs (not recorded which). The receptor set was obtained from a human donor with low-grade glioma or glioblastoma, undergoing nonglioma brain surgery, or in good health (not recorded which).

This clonotype was seen many times. This rearrangement joins TRBV20-1 to TRBJ2-5; 9 bases align to TRBD2. V shed 3 bases, J shed 7 bases, and the junction held 9 bases outside the gene matches. This CDR3 is 14 amino acids long. Germline V CDR1 and CDR2: DFQATT, SNEGSKA (reference sequence). The CDR3 loop reads CSASPLAGIGTQYF. CDR3 DNA sequence: TGCAGTGCTAGCCCCCTAGCGGGGATCGGGACCCAGTACTTC.

This clonotype was seen a few times. This chain connects TRBV24-1 to TRBJ2-2; 9 bases are a match to TRBD1. CDR3 length equals 16 residues. Germline trimming cut 4 bases from V and 3 bases from J; bases unmatched to any gene: 5. Germline V lookup: CDR1 KGHDR, CDR2 SFDVKD. The CDR3 DNA reads TGTGCCACCAGTGAGCCCGGGACAGGGCACACCGGGGAGCTGTTTTTT. Protein sequence: CATSEPGTGHTGELFF.

This clonotype was seen more than once but under ten times. V usage is TRBV2 and J usage is TRBJ2-7, with 10 bases aligning to TRBD1. The CDR3 length is 14 residues. With 6 bases clipped from V and 2 bases from J, the junction kept 4 bases outside the gene matches. Germline V gene data show CDR1 as SNHLY and CDR2 as FYNNEI. CDR3 DNA sequence: TGTGCCAGCAGGGGGGGACAGGGGCCCTACGAGCAGTACGTC. Translating gives CASRGGQGPYEQYV.

This clonotype came up many times. The chain is built from TRBV4-1 and TRBJ1-2; perhaps TRBD1 as D (5 bases). V was shortened by 0 bases and J by 4 bases, with 9 bases between the two germline ends. Germline CDR1 and CDR2: MGHRA and YSYEKL. The CDR3 is made up of 14 amino acids. The CDR3 loop reads CASSQDPQGYGYTF. The CDR3 bases are TGCGCCAGCAGCCAAGACCCCCAGGGCTATGGCTACACCTTC.

This clonotype came up a few times. The genes are TRBV11-3 and TRBJ2-1; D call uncertain. Per the germline V gene, CDR1 is SGHNT and CDR2 is YENEEA. V shed 2 bases and J shed 8 bases, with 13 bases lying between them. This CDR3 region has 14 residues. The CDR3 here is CASSLRYSIDEQFF. In DNA, the CDR3 is TGTGCCAGCAGCTTACGTTATTCCATCGATGAGCAGTTCTTC.

J is TRBJ1-6 and V is TRBV6-6; the D gene is possibly TRBD1 (6 bases). V gave up 0 bases and J gave up 8 bases, with 14 bases separating them. CDR1 is MNHNY and CDR2 is SVGAGI in the germline V gene (reference sequence). The CDR3 has 16 residues. The CDR3 DNA reads as TGTGCCAGCAGTTACTCTCCTGGGGGCCCGGATTCACCCCTCCACTTT. As protein: CASSYSPGGPDSPLHF.

This clonotype was counted only a few times. The rearrangement joins TRBV12-3 or TRBV12-4 to TRBJ2-5; possibly TRBD2 for D (6 bases). CDR3 size: 13 residues. V shed 7 bases and J shed 4 bases, with 13 bases lying between them. The CDR3 bases are TGTGCCAGCACCCCGATTAGCGGAGAGACCCAGTACTTC. It yields the protein CASTPISGETQYF.

This clonotype was observed many times. The chain joins TRBV6-2 or TRBV6-3 to TRBJ1-1, with TRBD1 as a possible D gene (6 bases). V was cut by 1 base and J by 11 bases, with 8 bases left in between. CDR1 and CDR2 (germline): MNHEY, SVGEGT. This CDR3 has 11 amino acids. CDR3 in amino acids: CASSYWGPAFF. The CDR3 bases are TGTGCCAGCAGTTACTGGGGGCCGGCTTTCTTT.

This clonotype was found a few times. This chain links TRBV7-2 with TRBJ2-5, with D possibly matching TRBD2 (5 bases). Trimming stripped 5 bases from V and 3 bases from J, with 10 bases between. From germline, CDR1 is SGHTA and CDR2 FQGNSA. CDR3 length: 13 residues. DNA for the CDR3: TGTGCCAGCAGCCGGGTCGGGAAAGAGACCCAGTACTTC. It is translated as CASSRVGKETQYF.

This sequence joins TRBV12-3 or TRBV12-4 and TRBJ2-7, with TRBD1 as a possible D gene (7 bases). The ends were cut back, 6 bases at V and 6 bases at J, with 15 bases in the middle. The CDR3 is made up of 13 amino acids. The CDR3 coding sequence is TGTGCCAGCAGCAAGACAGGGAGGAGCGAGCAGTACGTC. Translating it yields CASSKTGRSEQYV.

The chain has TRBV29-1 and TRBJ2-3; 7 bases fit TRBD2. J was trimmed by 2 bases and V by 8 bases; bases with no gene match: 10. Germline CDR1 reads SQVTM; CDR2 reads ANQGSEA. This CDR3 is built from 14 residues. Here the CDR3 reads CSQLKAGPTDTQYF. CDR3 bases: TGCAGCCAGCTTAAAGCGGGGCCCACAGATACGCAGTATTTT.

This clonotype was observed a handful of times. J is TRBJ2-1 and V is TRBV2, with 8 bases identical to TRBD2. This CDR3 is 14 amino acids long. Losses at the gene ends were 5 bases for V and 8 bases for J; bases not matched to a gene: 8. The germline V gene encodes CDR1 SNHLY and CDR2 FYNNEI. For the CDR3, the DNA is TGTGCCAGCAGTTACATAGCGGGGCTGGATGAGCAGTTCTTC. Translated, it gives CASSYIAGLDEQFF.

This clonotype has ten or more counts. The rearrangement joins TRBV6-1 to TRBJ1-5; TRBD1 matches at 10 bases. With V trimmed by 6 bases and J by 7 bases, 12 bases remained unmatched. CDR1 MNHNS and CDR2 SASEGT come from the germline V gene. The CDR3 is 16 residues long. Here the CDR3 reads CASRYGTGARGQPQHF. The CDR3 coding sequence is TGTGCCAGCAGATATGGGACAGGGGCTCGGGGACAGCCCCAGCATTTT.

The chain joins TRBV6-1 to TRBJ2-1; TRBD2 is a possible D gene (5 bases). This CDR3 region has 16 residues. Germline values: CDR1 MNHNS, CDR2 SASEGT. Trimming took off 5 bases at V and 0 bases at J, with 14 bases between the two ends. The CDR3 loop is CASSPPDSHSYNEQFF. CDR3 in DNA: TGTGCCAGCAGTCCCCCGGACTCCCACTCCTACAATGAGCAGTTCTTC.

This clonotype was counted many times. The chain carries TRBV4-2 and TRBJ1-1; no clear D gene. The CDR3 is made up of 15 amino acids. V was cut by 0 bases and J by 4 bases, with 12 bases left in between. Per the germline V gene, CDR1 is LGHNA and CDR2 is YNFKEQ. CDR3 nucleotides: TGTGCCAGCAGCCAAGAATCTTTGGGGAGCACTGAAGCTTTCTTT. Its protein is CASSQESLGSTEAFF.

This clonotype has at least ten counts. The rearrangement uses TRBV20-1 and TRBJ1-5; D ambiguous. Germline values: CDR1 DFQATT, CDR2 SNEGSKA (reference sequence). The V gene lost 6 bases and the J gene lost 3 bases, with 15 bases spanning the gap. CDR3 length equals 14 residues. CDR3 nucleotide sequence: TGCAGTGCAAGGACCGTTGGGCCCAATCAGCCCCAGCATTTT. This sequence encodes CSARTVGPNQPQHF.